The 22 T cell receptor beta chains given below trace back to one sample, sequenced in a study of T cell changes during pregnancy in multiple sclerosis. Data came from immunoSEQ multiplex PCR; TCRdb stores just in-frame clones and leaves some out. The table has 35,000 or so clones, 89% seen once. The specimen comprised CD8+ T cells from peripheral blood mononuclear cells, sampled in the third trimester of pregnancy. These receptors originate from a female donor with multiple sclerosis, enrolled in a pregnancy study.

The CDR3 sequence is CASSGAQGARGNTIYF. In DNA, the CDR3 is TGCGCCAGCAGCGGGGCCCAGGGGGCAAGAGGAAACACCATATATTTT. The rearrangement joins TRBV5-1 to TRBJ1-3, with 8 bases lining up with TRBD1. CDR3 size: 16 residues. V gave up 4 bases and J gave up 4 bases; unmatched junction bases: 10. Germline loops: CDR1 SGHRS, CDR2 YFSETQ.

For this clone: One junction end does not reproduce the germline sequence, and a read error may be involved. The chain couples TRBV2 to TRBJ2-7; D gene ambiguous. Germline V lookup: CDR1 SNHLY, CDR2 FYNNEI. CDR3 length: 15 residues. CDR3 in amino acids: CASSDPGMNKYAQYF. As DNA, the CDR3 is TGTGCCAGCAGTGACCCAGGTATGAACAAGTACGCGCAGTACTTC.

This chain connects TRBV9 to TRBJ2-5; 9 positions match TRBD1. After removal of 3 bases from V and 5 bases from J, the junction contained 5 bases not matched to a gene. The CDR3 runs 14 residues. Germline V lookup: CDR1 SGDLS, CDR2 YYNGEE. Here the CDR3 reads CASSEQGAGETQYF. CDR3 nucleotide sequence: TGTGCCAGCAGCGAACAGGGGGCGGGGGAGACCCAGTACTTC.

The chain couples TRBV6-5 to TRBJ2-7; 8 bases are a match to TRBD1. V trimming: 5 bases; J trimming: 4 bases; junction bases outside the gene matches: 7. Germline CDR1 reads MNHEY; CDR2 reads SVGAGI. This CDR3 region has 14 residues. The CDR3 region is CASSPGQGLYEQYF. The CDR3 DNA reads TGTGCCAGCAGTCCCGGACAGGGTCTTTACGAGCAGTACTTC.

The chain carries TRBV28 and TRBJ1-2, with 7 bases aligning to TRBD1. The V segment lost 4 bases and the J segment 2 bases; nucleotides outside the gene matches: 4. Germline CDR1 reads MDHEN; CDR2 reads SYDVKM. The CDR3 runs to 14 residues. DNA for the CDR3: TGTGCCAGCAGTTCCGCCAGGGGGAACTATGGCTACACCTTC. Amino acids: CASSSARGNYGYTF.

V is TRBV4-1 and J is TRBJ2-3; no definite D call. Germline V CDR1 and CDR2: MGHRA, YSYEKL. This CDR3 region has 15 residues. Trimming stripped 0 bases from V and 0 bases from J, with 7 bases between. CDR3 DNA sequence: TGCGCCAGCAGCCAAGAACTGCCAAGCACAGATACGCAGTATTTT. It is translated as CASSQELPSTDTQYF.

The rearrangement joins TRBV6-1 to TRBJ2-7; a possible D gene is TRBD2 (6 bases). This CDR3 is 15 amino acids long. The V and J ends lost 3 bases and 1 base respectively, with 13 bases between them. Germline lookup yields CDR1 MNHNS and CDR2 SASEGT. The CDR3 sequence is CASSEEGEPSYEQYF. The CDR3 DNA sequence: TGTGCCAGCAGTGAGGAGGGCGAACCTTCCTACGAGCAGTACTTC.

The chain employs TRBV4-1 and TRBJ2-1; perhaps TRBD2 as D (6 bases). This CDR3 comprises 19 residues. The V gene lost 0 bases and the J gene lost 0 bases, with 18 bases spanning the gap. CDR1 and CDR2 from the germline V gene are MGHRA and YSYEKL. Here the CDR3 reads CASSQDEEERVFSYNEQFF. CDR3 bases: TGCGCCAGCAGCCAAGATGAGGAGGAGCGGGTCTTCTCCTACAATGAGCAGTTCTTC.

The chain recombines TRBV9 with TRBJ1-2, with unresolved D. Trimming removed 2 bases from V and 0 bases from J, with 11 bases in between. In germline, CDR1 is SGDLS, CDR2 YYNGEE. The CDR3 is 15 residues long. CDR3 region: CASSVWERSNYGYTF. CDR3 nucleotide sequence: TGTGCCAGCAGCGTTTGGGAGCGCTCTAACTATGGCTACACCTTC.

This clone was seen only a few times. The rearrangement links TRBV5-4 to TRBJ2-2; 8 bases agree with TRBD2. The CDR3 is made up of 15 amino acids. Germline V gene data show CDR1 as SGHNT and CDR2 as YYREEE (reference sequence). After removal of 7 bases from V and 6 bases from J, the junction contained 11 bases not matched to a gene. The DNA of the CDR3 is TGTGCCAGCCGACCGGGAGGGCCGGTGCCCGGGGAGCTGTTTTTT. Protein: CASRPGGPVPGELFF.

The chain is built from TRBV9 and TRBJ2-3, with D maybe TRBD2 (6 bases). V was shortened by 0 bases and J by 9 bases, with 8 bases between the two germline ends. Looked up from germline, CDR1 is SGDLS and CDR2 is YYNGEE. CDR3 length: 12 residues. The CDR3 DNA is TGTGCCAGCAGCGTAGGTCGGGGGACGCAGTATTTT. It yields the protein CASSVGRGTQYF.

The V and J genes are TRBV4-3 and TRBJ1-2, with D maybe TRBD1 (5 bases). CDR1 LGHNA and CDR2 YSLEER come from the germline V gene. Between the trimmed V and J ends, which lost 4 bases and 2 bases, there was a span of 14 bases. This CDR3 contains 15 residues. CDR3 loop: CASSLDSTLNYGYTF. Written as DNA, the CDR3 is TGCGCCAGCAGCCTTGACAGCACCCTCAACTATGGCTACACCTTC.

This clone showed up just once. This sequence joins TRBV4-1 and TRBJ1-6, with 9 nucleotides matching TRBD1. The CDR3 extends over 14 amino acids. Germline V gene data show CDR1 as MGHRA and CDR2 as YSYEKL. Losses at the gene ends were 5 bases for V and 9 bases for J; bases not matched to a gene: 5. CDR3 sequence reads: CASSDGQGISPLHF. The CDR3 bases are TGCGCCAGCAGCGATGGACAGGGGATTTCACCCCTCCACTTT.

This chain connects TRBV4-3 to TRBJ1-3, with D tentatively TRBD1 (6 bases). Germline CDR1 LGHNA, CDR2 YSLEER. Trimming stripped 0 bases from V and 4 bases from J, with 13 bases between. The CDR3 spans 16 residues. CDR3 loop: CASSQDRQGTGNTIYF. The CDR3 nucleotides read TGCGCCAGCAGCCAAGATAGGCAGGGGACAGGAAACACCATATATTTT.

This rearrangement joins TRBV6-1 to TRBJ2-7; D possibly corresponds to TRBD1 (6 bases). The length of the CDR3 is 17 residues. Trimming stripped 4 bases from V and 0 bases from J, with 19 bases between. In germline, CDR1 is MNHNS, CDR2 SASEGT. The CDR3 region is CASSVGRGGASSYEQYF. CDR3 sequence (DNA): TGTGCCAGCAGTGTCGGCAGGGGTGGAGCGAGCTCCTACGAGCAGTACTTC.

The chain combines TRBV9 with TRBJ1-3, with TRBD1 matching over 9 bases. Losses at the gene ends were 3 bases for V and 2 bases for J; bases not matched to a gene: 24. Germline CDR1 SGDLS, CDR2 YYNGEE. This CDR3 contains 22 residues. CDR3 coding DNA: TGTGCCAGCAGCGCCCCCCAGGACCGGGACAGGGATCCACTTACTGCTGGAAACACCATATATTTT. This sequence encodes CASSAPQDRDRDPLTAGNTIYF.

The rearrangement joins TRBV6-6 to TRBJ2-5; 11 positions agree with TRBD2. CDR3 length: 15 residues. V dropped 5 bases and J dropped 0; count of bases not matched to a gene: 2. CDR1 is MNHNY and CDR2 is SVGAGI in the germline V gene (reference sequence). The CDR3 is CASSHSGGDQETQYF. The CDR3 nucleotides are TGTGCCAGCAGTCATAGCGGGGGGGACCAAGAGACCCAGTACTTC.

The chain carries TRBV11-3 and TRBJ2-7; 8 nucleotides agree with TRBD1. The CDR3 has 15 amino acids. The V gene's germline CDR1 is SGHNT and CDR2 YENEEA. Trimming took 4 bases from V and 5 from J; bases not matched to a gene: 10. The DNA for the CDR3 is TGTGCCAGCAGCTCGAACCCAGGGGGCATCGACGAGCAGTACTTC. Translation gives CASSSNPGGIDEQYF.

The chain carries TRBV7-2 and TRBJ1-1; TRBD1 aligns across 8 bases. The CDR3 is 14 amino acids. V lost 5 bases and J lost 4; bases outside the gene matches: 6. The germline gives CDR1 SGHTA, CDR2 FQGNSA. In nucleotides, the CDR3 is TGTGCCAGCAGCATCGGACAGGGCCCCACTGAAGCTTTCTTT. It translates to CASSIGQGPTEAFF.

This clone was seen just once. CDR3 sequence reads: CASSQLTEAFF. CDR3 nucleotides: TGCGCCAGCAGCCAATTAACAGAGGCTTTCTTT. The gene calls are TRBV4-1 and TRBJ1-1; D is undetermined. CDR1 and CDR2 from the germline V gene are MGHRA and YSYEKL. With 2 bases removed from V and 11 bases from J, the gap between germline ends came to 9 bases. The CDR3 consists of 11 residues.

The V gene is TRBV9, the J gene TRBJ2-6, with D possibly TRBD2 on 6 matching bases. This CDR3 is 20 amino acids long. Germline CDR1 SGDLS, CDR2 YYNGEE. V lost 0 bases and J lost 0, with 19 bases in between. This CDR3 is CASSVVQGAGPISGANVLTF. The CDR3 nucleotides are TGTGCCAGCAGCGTAGTCCAGGGAGCGGGTCCCATCTCTGGGGCCAACGTCCTGACTTTC.

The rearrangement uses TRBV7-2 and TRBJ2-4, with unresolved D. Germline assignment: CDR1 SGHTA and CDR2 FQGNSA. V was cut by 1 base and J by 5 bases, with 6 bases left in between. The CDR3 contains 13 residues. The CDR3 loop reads CASSLDAENIQYF. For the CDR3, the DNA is TGTGCCAGCAGCTTAGATGCAGAAAACATTCAGTACTTC.